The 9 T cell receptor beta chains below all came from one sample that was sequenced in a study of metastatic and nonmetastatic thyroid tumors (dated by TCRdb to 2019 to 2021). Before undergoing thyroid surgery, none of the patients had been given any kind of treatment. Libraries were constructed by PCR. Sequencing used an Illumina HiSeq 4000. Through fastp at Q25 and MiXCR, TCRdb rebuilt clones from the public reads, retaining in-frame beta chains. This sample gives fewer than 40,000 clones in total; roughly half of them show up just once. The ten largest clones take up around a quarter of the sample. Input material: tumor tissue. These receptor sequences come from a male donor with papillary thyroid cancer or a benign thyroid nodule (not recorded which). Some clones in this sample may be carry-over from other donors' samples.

The CDR3 loop is CASSEGDRNQPQHF. The CDR3 coding sequence is TGTGCCAGCAGTGAAGGGGATAGGAATCAGCCCCAGCATTTT. The chain has TRBV25-1 and TRBJ1-5; D is ambiguous. The V end lost 2 bases, the J end lost 4 bases, and 9 bases lay between the germline ends. The CDR3 has 14 amino acids. CDR1 and CDR2 from the germline V gene are MGHDK and SYGVNS.

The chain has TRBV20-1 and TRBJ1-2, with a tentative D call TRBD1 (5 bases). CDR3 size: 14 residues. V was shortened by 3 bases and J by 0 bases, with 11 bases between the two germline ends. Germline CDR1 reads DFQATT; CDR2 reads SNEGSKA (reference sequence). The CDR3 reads CSASSGLPNYGYTF. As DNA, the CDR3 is TGCAGTGCTAGCTCGGGACTGCCTAACTATGGCTACACCTTC.

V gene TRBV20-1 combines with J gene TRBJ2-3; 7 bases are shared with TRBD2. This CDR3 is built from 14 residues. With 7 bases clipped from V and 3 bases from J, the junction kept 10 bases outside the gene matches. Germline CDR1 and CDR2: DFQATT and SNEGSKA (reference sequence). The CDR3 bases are TGCAGTGGCCTGGTTCGAGCGGGGACAGATACGCAGTATTTT. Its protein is CSGLVRAGTDTQYF.

The CDR3 DNA follows: TGTGCCAGCAGTTACCTGGTGGGTAATTCACCCCTCCACTTT. It specifies CASSYLVGNSPLHF. This sequence joins TRBV6-6 and TRBJ1-6; D is unclear. The CDR3 covers 14 residues. CDR1 and CDR2 (germline): MNHNY, SVGAGI (reference sequence). V lost 2 bases, J lost 6 bases, and 8 bases lay in between.

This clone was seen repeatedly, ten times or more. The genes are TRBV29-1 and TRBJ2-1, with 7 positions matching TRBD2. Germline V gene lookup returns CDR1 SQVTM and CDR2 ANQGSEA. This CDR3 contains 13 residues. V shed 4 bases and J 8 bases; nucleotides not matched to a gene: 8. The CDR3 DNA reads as TGCAGCGTTGTTAGCGGGCCCCGTGATGAGCAGTTCTTC. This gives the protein CSVVSGPRDEQFF.

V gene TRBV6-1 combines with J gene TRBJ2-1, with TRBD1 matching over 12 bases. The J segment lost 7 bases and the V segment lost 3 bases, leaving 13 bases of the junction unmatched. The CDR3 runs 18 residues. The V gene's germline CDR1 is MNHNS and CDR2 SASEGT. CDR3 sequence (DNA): TGTGCCAGCAGTGATAGGGGTGGGACAGGGGGCTTCATGAATGAGCAGTTCTTC. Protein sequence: CASSDRGGTGGFMNEQFF.

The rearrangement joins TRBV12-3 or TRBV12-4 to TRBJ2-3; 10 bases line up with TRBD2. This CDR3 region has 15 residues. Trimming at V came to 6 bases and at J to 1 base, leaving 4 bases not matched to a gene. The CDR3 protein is CASRLGTSGTDTQYF. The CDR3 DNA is TGTGCCAGCAGACTCGGGACTAGCGGCACAGATACGCAGTATTTT.

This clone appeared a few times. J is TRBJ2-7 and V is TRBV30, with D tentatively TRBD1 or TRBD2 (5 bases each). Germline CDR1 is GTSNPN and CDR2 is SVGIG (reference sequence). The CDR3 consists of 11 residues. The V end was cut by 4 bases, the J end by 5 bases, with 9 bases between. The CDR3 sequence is CAWTQGDEQYF. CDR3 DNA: TGTGCCTGGACTCAGGGAGACGAGCAGTACTTC.

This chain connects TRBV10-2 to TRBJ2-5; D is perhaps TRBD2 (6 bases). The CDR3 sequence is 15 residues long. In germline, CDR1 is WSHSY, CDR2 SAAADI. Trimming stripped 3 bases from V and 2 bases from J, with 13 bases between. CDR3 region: CASSETGRPQETQYF. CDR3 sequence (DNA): TGCGCCAGCAGTGAAACCGGGAGACCTCAAGAGACCCAGTACTTC.